These 16 T cell receptor beta chains originate from one sample sequenced in a study of early T cells in non-severe SARS-CoV-2 infection. Using its own MiXCR run on the 5' RACE reads, TCRdb lists one record per CDR3 protein. The sample includes tens of thousands of distinct CDR3 sequences, around 10% of them seen just once. Material: whole blood. The receptors here all came from an adult who was a healthcare worker with PCR-confirmed SARS-CoV-2 infection or an uninfected control (not recorded which).

This clonotype was recorded many times. This chain uses TRBV7-9 with TRBJ2-7, with D perhaps matching TRBD1 (5 bases). This CDR3 has 14 amino acids. Trimming pared 4 bases from V and 3 bases from J, leaving 13 bases between. CDR1 and CDR2 (germline): SEHNR, FQNEAQ (reference sequence). The CDR3 sequence: CASSYGAPYYEQYF. The CDR3 nucleotides read TGTGCCAGCAGCTATGGGGCCCCTTACTACGAGCAGTACTTC. Combining the CDR3 with reference TRBV7-9 and TRBJ2-7 gives the whole variable domain DTGVSQNPRHKITKRGQNVTFRCDPISEHNRLYWYRQTLGQGPEFLTYFQNEAQLEKSRLLSDRFSAERPKGSFSTLEIQRTEQGDSAMYLCASSYGAPYYEQYFGPGTRLTVT.

This chain connects TRBV27 to TRBJ1-1; D is perhaps TRBD1 (6 bases). The length of the CDR3 is 13 residues. The ends were cut back, 6 bases at V and 4 bases at J, with 12 bases in the middle. Germline V lookup: CDR1 MNHEY, CDR2 SMNVEV (reference sequence). DNA for the CDR3: TGTGCCAGCAGCCTAGGGGGGGCCACTGAAGCTTTCTTT. Its translation: CASSLGGATEAFF.

This clonotype was counted between two and nine times. The chain employs TRBV4-1 and TRBJ2-7; 7 nucleotides line up with TRBD1. The V gene's germline CDR1 is MGHRA and CDR2 YSYEKL. J was trimmed by 6 bases and V by 3 bases; bases with no gene match: 14. The CDR3 totals 16 residues. The CDR3 nucleotides are TGCGCCAGCAGCCATCATGTAGCGAGGGGGCCGGCCGAGCAGTACTTC. It translates to CASSHHVARGPAEQYF.

At least ten counts were recorded for this clonotype. The chain employs TRBV27 and TRBJ1-2, with D maybe TRBD1 (5 bases). The CDR3 covers 13 residues. V lost 6 bases and J lost 4, with 12 bases in between. Germline assignment: CDR1 MNHEY and CDR2 SMNVEV (reference sequence). The CDR3 nucleotides are TGTGCCAGCAGCCGGGACTTCAGCTATGGCTACACCTTC. Translation gives CASSRDFSYGYTF.

This clonotype has just a few counts. This CDR3 reads CASSLVGPGSTDTQYF. CDR3 in DNA: TGTGCCAGCAGCTTAGTCGGGCCAGGAAGCACAGATACGCAGTATTTT. The chain couples TRBV11-2 to TRBJ2-3; no firm D call. Trimming removed 1 base from V and 0 bases from J, with 11 bases in between. Germline V gene data show CDR1 as SGHAT and CDR2 as FQNNGV. The CDR3 contains 16 residues.

This clonotype showed up many times. The chain employs TRBV7-9 and TRBJ1-1; the D gene is possibly TRBD1 (5 bases). Germline V gives CDR1 SEHNR, CDR2 FQNEAQ (reference sequence). The length of the CDR3 is 14 residues. V was shortened by 5 bases and J by 4 bases, with 14 bases between the two germline ends. DNA for the CDR3: TGTGCCAGCAGCCATATCCCGACAGCCACTGAAGCTTTCTTT. This gives the protein CASSHIPTATEAFF.

The chain uses TRBV2 and TRBJ2-7, with 9 bases that match TRBD1. Per germline, CDR1 SNHLY and CDR2 FYNNEI. There are 13 residues in the CDR3. V dropped 8 bases and J dropped 4; count of bases not matched to a gene: 6. CDR3 bases: TGTGCCAGCGCGGGACAGGGTGTGTACGAGCAGTACTTC. Translation: CASAGQGVYEQYF.

The chain joins TRBV6-1 to TRBJ2-3; a possible D gene is TRBD2 (5 bases). Germline assignment: CDR1 MNHNS and CDR2 SASEGT. CDR3 length: 13 residues. V lost 4 bases and J 10 bases, leaving 15 bases between the germline ends. As DNA, the CDR3 is TGTGCCAGCAGTGCCCTGGGAGCAGTCCCGCAGTATTTT. Translation gives CASSALGAVPQYF.

This clonotype was counted at least ten times. The chain has TRBV18 and TRBJ2-7, with D unclear. Trimming cost V 5 bases and J 3 bases, with 17 bases left between them. Germline V lookup: CDR1 KGHSH, CDR2 LQKENI. The CDR3 has 15 residues. The CDR3 is CASSSPESPSYEQYF. The DNA for the CDR3 is TGTGCCAGCTCATCCCCCGAGTCCCCAAGCTACGAGCAGTACTTC.

This clonotype was counted at least ten times. The chain uses TRBV20-1 and TRBJ1-4; TRBD1 matches at 7 bases. V gave up 3 bases and J gave up 1 base; unmatched junction bases: 2. Germline CDR1 is DFQATT and CDR2 is SNEGSKA (reference sequence). The CDR3 consists of 14 residues. In DNA, the CDR3 is TGCAGTGCTAGGGACAGGCTAACTAATGAAAAACTGTTTTTT. As protein: CSARDRLTNEKLFF.

This clonotype was picked up a small number of times. The chain links TRBV11-1 to TRBJ2-5, with D maybe TRBD1 (6 bases). V was clipped by 5 bases and J by 4 bases, with 14 bases between them. The CDR3 length is 14 residues. The V gene's germline CDR1 is SGHAT and CDR2 FQDESV (reference sequence). CDR3 coding DNA: TGTGCCAGCAGCCGTACCGGGACACGAGAGACCCAGTACTTC. Its protein product is CASSRTGTRETQYF.

This clonotype was counted at least ten times. The J gene is TRBJ2-2, the V gene TRBV6-1, with unresolved D. This CDR3 spans 14 amino acids. CDR1 is MNHNS and CDR2 is SASEGT in the germline V gene. Trimming stripped 6 bases from V and 4 bases from J, with 12 bases between. The CDR3 DNA reads TGTGCCAGCAGACGGAATACACCCACCGGGGAGCTGTTTTTT. It encodes CASRRNTPTGELFF.

Many counts were recorded for this clonotype. The chain is built from TRBV5-4 and TRBJ2-5; 10 bases match TRBD2. V gave up 2 bases and J gave up 4 bases; unmatched junction bases: 5. Germline CDR1 SGHNT, CDR2 YYREEE (reference sequence). This CDR3 region has 15 residues. CDR3 coding DNA: TGTGCCAGCAGCTTCCTAGCGGGAGCCCCAGAGACCCAGTACTTC. This encodes CASSFLAGAPETQYF.

This clonotype was seen repeatedly, ten times or more. Because the CDR3's place on the DNA is in doubt, the DNA is left out and the CDR3 is given as listed by TCRdb. This chain uses TRBV12-1 with TRBJ2-7; TRBD1, the D gene given by the table, was not confirmed from the DNA. TRBV12-1 is tagged as a pseudogene. The CDR3 extends over 17 residues, inclusive of both ends. CDR3: CASSPRVGKGALGEQYF.

The J gene is TRBJ2-1, the V gene TRBV9; 7 bases are shared with TRBD2. CDR1 SGDLS and CDR2 YYNGEE come from the germline V gene. V was pared by 3 bases and J by 5 bases, with 8 bases of the junction left unmatched. This CDR3 is built from 15 residues. The CDR3 DNA is TGTGCCAGCAGCGATCTAGCGGCAACCCACAATGAGCAGTTCTTC. It yields the protein CASSDLAATHNEQFF.

The J gene is TRBJ2-1, the V gene TRBV5-1, with D hard to call. From germline, CDR1 is SGHRS and CDR2 YFSETQ. CDR3 length: 14 residues. Trimming removed 2 bases from V and 6 bases from J, with 12 bases in between. The CDR3 DNA sequence: TGCGCCAGCAGCTTATTGCGATCGCGCAATGAGCAGTTCTTC. Residues: CASSLLRSRNEQFF.